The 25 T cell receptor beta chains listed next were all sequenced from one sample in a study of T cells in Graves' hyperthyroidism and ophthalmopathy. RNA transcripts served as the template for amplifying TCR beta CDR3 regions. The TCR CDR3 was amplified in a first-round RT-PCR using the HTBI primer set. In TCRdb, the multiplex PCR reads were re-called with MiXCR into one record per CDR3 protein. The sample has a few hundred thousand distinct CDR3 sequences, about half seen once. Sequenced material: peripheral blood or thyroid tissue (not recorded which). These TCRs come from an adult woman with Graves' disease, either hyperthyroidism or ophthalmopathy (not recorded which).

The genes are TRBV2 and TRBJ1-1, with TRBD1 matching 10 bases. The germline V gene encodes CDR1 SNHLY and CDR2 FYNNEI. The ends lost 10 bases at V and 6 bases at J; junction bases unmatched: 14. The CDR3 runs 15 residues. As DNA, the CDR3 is TGTGCCACCTCCTCTCGAGGGGACAGGGGCGCTGAAGCTTTCTTT. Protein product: CATSSRGDRGAEAFF.

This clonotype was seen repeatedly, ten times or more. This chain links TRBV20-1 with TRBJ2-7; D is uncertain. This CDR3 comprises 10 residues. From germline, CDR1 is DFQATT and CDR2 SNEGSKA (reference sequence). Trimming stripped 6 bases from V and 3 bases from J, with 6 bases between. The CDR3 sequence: CSAGYYEQYF. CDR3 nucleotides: TGCAGTGCCGGATACTACGAGCAGTACTTC.

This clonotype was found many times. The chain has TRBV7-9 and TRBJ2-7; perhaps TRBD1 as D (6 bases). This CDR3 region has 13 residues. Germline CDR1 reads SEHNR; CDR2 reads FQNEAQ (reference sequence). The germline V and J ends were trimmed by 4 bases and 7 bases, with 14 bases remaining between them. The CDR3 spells CASSSPGEREQYF. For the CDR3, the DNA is TGTGCCAGCAGCTCCCCAGGGGAGAGGGAGCAGTACTTC.

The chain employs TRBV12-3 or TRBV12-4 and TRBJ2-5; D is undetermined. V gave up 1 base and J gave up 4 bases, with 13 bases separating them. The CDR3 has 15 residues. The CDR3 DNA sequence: TGTGCCAGCAGTTTAGATCCAGTAACGGGAGAGACCCAGTACTTC. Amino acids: CASSLDPVTGETQYF.

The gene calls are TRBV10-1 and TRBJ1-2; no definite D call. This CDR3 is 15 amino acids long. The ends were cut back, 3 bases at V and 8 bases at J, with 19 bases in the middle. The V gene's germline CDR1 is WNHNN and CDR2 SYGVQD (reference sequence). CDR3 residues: CASSDGGSGDVGYTF. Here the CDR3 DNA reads TGCGCCAGCAGTGACGGCGGGAGTGGGGATGTCGGCTACACCTTC.

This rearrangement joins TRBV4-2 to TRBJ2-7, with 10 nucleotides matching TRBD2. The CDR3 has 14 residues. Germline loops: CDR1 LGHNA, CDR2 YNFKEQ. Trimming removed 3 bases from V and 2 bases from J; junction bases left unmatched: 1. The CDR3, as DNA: TGTGCCAGCAGCCACCTAGCGGGAGCCTACGAGCAGTACTTC. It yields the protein CASSHLAGAYEQYF.

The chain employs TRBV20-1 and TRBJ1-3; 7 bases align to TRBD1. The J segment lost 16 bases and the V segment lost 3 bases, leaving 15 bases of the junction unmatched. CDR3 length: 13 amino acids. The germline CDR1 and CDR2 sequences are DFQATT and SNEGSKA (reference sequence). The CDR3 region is CSASPDRQRLTYF. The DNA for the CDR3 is TGCAGTGCTAGTCCGGACAGGCAACGGTTGACGTATTTT.

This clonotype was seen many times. The CDR3: CASSQSDRGDSYEQYF. DNA for the CDR3: TGTGCCAGCAGCCAATCCGACAGGGGGGACTCCTACGAGCAGTACTTC. The V call is TRBV6-5, the J call TRBJ2-7; 9 bases match TRBD1. CDR3 length: 16 amino acids. V shed 6 bases, J shed 0 bases, and the junction held 9 bases outside the gene matches. Germline lookup yields CDR1 MNHEY and CDR2 SVGAGI.

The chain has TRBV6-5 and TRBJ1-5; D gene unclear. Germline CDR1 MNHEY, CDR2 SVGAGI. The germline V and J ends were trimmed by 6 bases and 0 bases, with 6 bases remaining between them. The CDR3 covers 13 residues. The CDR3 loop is CASRLRSNQPQHF. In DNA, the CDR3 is TGTGCCAGCAGACTCCGTAGCAATCAGCCCCAGCATTTT.

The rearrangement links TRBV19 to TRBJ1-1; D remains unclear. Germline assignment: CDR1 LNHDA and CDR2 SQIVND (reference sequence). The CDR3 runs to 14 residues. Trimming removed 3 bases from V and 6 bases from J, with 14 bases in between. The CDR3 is CASSIAIRVPEAFF. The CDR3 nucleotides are TGTGCCAGTAGTATCGCCATAAGGGTTCCTGAAGCTTTCTTT.

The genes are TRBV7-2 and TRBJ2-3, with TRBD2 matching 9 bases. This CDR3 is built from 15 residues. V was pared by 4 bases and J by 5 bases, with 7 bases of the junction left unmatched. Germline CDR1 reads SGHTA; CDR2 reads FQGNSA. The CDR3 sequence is CASSSASGTGDTQYF. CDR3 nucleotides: TGTGCCAGCAGCTCAGCTAGCGGGACGGGAGATACGCAGTATTTT.

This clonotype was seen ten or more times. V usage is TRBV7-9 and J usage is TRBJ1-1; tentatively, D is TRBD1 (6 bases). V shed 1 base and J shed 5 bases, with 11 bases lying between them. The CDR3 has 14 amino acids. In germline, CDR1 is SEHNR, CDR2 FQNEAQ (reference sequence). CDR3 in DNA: TGTGCCAGCAGCTTAGATGGGGGCCGGACTGAAGCTTTCTTT. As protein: CASSLDGGRTEAFF.

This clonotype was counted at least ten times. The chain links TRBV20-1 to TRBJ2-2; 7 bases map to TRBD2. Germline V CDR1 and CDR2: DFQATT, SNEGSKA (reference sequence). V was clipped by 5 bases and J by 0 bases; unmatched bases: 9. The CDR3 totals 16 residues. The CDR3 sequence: CSARPSGDANTGELFF. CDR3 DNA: TGCAGTGCTCGTCCTAGCGGAGACGCGAACACCGGGGAGCTGTTTTTT.

CDR3 nucleotides: TGCGCCAGCAGCTTGGCCTGGGTGAACACTGGGGCCAACGTCCTGACTTTC. Amino acids: CASSLAWVNTGANVLTF. V usage is TRBV5-1 and J usage is TRBJ2-6, with D unresolved. Germline lookup yields CDR1 SGHRS and CDR2 YFSETQ. The CDR3 is made up of 17 amino acids. Trimming left V 0 bases short and J 2 bases short, with 12 bases between.

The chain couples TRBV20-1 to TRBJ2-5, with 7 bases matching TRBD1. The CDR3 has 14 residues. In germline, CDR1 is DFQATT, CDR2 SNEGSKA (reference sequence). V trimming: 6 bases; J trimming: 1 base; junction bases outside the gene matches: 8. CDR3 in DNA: TGCAGTGCCACCGAAGGGGGCGGCCAAGAGACCCAGTACTTC. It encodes CSATEGGGQETQYF.

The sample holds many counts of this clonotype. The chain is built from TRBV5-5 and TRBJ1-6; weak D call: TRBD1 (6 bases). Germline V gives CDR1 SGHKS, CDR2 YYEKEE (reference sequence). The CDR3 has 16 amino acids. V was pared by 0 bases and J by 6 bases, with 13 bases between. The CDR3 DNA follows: TGTGCCAGCAGCTTGGCCCCGGGACATGGTAATTCACCCCTCCACTTT. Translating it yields CASSLAPGHGNSPLHF.

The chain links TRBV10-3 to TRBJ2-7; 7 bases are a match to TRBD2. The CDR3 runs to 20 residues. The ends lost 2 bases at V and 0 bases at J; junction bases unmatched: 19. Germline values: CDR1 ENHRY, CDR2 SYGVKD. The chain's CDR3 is CAISEVVGGIGGSNSYEQYF. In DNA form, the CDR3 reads TGTGCCATCAGTGAGGTTGTCGGGGGGATTGGAGGTTCGAACTCCTACGAGCAGTACTTC.

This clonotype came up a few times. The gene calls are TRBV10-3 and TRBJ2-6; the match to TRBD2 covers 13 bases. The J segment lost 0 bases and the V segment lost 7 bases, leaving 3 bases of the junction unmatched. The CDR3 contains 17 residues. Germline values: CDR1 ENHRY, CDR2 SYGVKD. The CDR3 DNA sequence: TGTGCCATCAAGGGACTAGCGGGGCGCTCTGGGGCCAACGTCCTGACTTTC. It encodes CAIKGLAGRSGANVLTF.

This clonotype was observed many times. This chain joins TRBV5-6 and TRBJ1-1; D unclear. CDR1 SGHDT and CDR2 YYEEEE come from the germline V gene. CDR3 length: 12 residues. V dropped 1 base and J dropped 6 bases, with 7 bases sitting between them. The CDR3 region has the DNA TGTGCCAGCAGCTTGTTGGCTTCTGAAGCTTTCTTT. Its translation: CASSLLASEAFF.

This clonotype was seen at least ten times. DNA of the CDR3: TGTGCCAGCAGTCCGGGCTGGTCCGGCGATGGCTACACCTTC. Protein sequence: CASSPGWSGDGYTF. The rearrangement uses TRBV6-6 and TRBJ1-2; D unclear. Germline V gene lookup returns CDR1 MNHNY and CDR2 SVGAGI (reference sequence). The CDR3 covers 14 residues. Trimming removed 5 bases from V and 6 bases from J, with 16 bases in between.

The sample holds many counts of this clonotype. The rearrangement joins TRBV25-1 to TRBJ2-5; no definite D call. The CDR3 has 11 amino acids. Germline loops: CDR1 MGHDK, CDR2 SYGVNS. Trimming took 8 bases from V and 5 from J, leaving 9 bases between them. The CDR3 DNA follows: TGTGCCAGCGGCCCTTGGGAGACCCAGTACTTC. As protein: CASGPWETQYF.

CDR3 nucleotides: TGTGCCAGCAGGGAATCGCCAGGAAACACCATATATTTT. This encodes CASRESPGNTIYF. The chain carries TRBV2 and TRBJ1-3, with no clear D. The ends were cut back, 6 bases at V and 4 bases at J, with 10 bases in the middle. Germline CDR1 SNHLY, CDR2 FYNNEI. The CDR3 loop spans 13 amino acids.

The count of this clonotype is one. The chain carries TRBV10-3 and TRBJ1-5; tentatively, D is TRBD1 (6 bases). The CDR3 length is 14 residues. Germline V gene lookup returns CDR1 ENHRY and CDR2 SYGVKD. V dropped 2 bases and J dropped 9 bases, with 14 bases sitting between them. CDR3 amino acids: CAISEEGESGPQHF. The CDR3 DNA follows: TGTGCCATCAGTGAGGAGGGGGAAAGTGGGCCCCAGCATTTT.

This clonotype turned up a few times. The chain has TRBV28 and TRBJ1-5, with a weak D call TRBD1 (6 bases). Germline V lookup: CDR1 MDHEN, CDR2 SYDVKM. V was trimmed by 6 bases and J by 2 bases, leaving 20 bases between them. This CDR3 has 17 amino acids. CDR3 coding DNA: TGTGCCAGCAGGAGGGGGGAGGGTGGATTTGGCAATCAGCCCCAGCATTTT. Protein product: CASRRGEGGFGNQPQHF.

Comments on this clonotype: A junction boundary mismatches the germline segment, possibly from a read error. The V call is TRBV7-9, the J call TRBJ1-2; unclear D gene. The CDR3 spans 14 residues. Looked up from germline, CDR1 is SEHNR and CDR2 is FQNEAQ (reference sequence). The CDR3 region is CASSQEDGSYGYTF. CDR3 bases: TGCGCCAGCAGCCAAGAAGACGGATCCTATGGCTACACCTTC. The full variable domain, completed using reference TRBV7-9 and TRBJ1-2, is DTGVSQNPRHKITKRGQNVTFRCDPISEHNRLYWYRQTLGQGPEFLTYFQNEAQLEKSRLLSDRFSAERPKGSFSTLEIQRTEQGDSAMYLCASSQEDGSYGYTFGSGTRLTVV.